These T cell receptor beta chains were read from a single sample in a study of T cell responses to AZD1222 COVID-19 vaccine. Here immunoSEQ multiplex PCR was the method, and the copy in TCRdb shows in-frame clones only, minus some. The table has some 150,000 clones, roughly 88% seen once. This specimen was peripheral blood, taken 28 days after the second dose of the MenACWY control vaccine. The receptor source for this set is an adult who received the MenACWY meningococcal vaccine as a control. Each CDR3 is given with its conserved first and last residue. A D gene is named only where the DNA matches it firmly. Expanded clones get a size class; other rows say once, few or many, or leave the size out.

>NA|NA|TRBV19|TRBJ1-2
CASSSGLNYGYTF
TGTGCCAGTAGTTCTGGGCTCAACTATGGCTACACCTTC
>TRBD1|once|TRBV6-5|TRBJ2-7
CASRASRDRSYEQYF
TGTGCCAGCAGGGCGTCCCGGGACAGATCCTACGAGCAGTACTTC
>NA|NA|TRBV5-1|TRBJ1-2
CASSPGRTSGTYGYTF
TGCGCCAGCAGCCCCGGCCGGACCTCCGGGACCTATGGCTACACCTTC
>TRBD1|once|TRBV30|TRBJ1-2
CACLTGSANYGYTF
TGTGCCTGCCTGACAGGGTCGGCTAACTATGGCTACACCTTC
>NA|NA|TRBV5-6|TRBJ1-4
CASSLVLLGNEKLFF
TGTGCCAGCAGCTTGGTCTTACTGGGGAATGAAAAACTGTTTTTT
>TRBD1|NA|TRBV5-4|TRBJ1-1
CASLRQGRTEAFF
TGTGCCAGCCTAAGACAGGGGAGGACTGAAGCTTTCTTT
>TRBD1|once|TRBV11-3|TRBJ2-2
CASRLGAGTAEADGELFF
TGTGCCAGCAGACTAGGGGCCGGGACAGCTGAAGCGGACGGGGAGCTGTTTTTT
>NA|NA|TRBV28|TRBJ2-5
CASRPGTNFGETQYF
TGTGCCAGCAGGCCCGGAACGAACTTCGGAGAGACCCAGTACTTC
>NA|NA|TRBV18|TRBJ1-1
CASSPLGPGNTEAFF
TGTGCCAGCTCACCGTTAGGGCCGGGGAACACTGAAGCTTTCTTT
>NA|NA|TRBV5-1|TRBJ2-1
CASSSTADSYNEQFF
TGCGCCAGCAGCTCCACAGCAGACTCCTACAATGAGCAGTTCTTC
>TRBD1|NA|TRBV3-1/TRBV3-2|TRBJ1-4
CASSPGQGQYEKLFF
TGTGCCAGCAGCCCCGGACAGGGCCAGTATGAAAAACTGTTTTTT
>NA|many|TRBV18|TRBJ2-7
CASSPRAGVLSEQYF
TGTGCCAGCTCACCAAGGGCAGGGGTATTGAGCGAGCAGTACTTC
>NA|NA|TRBV14|TRBJ2-3
CASRASWAEKNTQYF
TGTGCCAGCAGGGCCTCCTGGGCGGAAAAAAATACGCAGTATTTT
>NA|once|TRBV11-3|TRBJ2-7
CASSLDYVTEQYF
TGTGCCAGCAGCTTAGATTACGTGACGGAGCAGTACTTC
>TRBD1|NA|TRBV5-1|TRBJ1-5
CASSLDRGDQPQHF
TGCGCCAGCAGCTTGGACAGGGGGGATCAGCCCCAGCATTTT
>TRBD2|NA|TRBV4-2|TRBJ2-1
CASSQESGRAQNEQFF
TGTGCCAGCAGCCAAGAAAGCGGGAGGGCTCAGAATGAGCAGTTCTTC
>NA|NA|TRBV7-8|TRBJ1-1
CASSLARQGWTEAFF
TGTGCCAGCAGCTTAGCTAGGCAAGGATGGACTGAAGCTTTCTTT
>NA|NA|TRBV6-6|TRBJ1-1
CAGGRERTEAFF
TGTGCCGGGGGGAGGGAAAGGACTGAAGCTTTCTTT
>TRBD1|NA|TRBV28|TRBJ1-2
CASSPGGGSYYGYTF
TGTGCCAGCAGTCCAGGGGGGGGATCCTACTATGGCTACACCTTC
>TRBD1|NA|TRBV20-1|TRBJ2-1
CSASGTGRLFF
TGCAGTGCTTCCGGGACAGGACGGTTGTTCTTC
>NA|NA|TRBV5-1|TRBJ1-1
CASSLKTGRGTEAFF
TGCGCCAGCAGCTTGAAAACAGGGCGTGGGACTGAAGCTTTCTTT
>TRBD2|NA|TRBV3-1/TRBV3-2|TRBJ2-2
CASSRSRGGLAEVWSNTGELFF
TGTGCCAGCAGCCGCTCTCGCGGGGGACTAGCGGAAGTTTGGTCGAACACCGGGGAGCTGTTTTTT
>NA|once|TRBV15|TRBJ1-1
CATSRDRALNTEAFF
TGTGCCACCAGCAGAGATCGGGCTTTGAACACTGAAGCTTTCTTT
>NA|NA|TRBV6-4|TRBJ1-1
CASSDSPGVEAFF
TGTGCCAGCAGTGACTCCCCGGGGGTGGAAGCTTTCTTT
>NA|NA|TRBV4-2|TRBJ1-1
CASSHPLGNTEAFF
TGTGCCAGCAGCCACCCCTTAGGGAATACTGAAGCTTTCTTT
>NA|NA|TRBV28|TRBJ1-4
CASSSAEGTFREKLFF
TGTGCCAGCAGTTCAGCCGAGGGTACATTTAGGGAAAAACTGTTTTTT
>NA|NA|TRBV3-1/TRBV3-2|TRBJ2-4
CASSPDTVPRNIQYF
TGTGCCAGCAGCCCGGACACGGTCCCCCGAAACATTCAGTACTTC
>NA|NA|TRBV18|TRBJ1-3
CASSPSSSGTFPGNTIYF
TGTGCCAGCTCACCTTCTTCATCGGGTACCTTTCCCGGAAACACCATATATTTT
>NA|NA|TRBV4-3|TRBJ1-2
CASSQDTIYYGYTF
TGCGCCAGCAGCCAAGACACGATCTACTATGGCTACACCTTC
>NA|NA|TRBV2|TRBJ1-2
CASRDFGPLANYGYTF
TGTGCCAGCAGGGATTTTGGACCGCTAGCTAACTATGGCTACACCTTC
>NA|NA|TRBV7-2|TRBJ1-1
CASTLRRGTEAFF
TGTGCCAGCACACTCCGTAGGGGAACTGAAGCTTTCTTT
>TRBD1|NA|TRBV6-5|TRBJ2-5
CASSYSSTGGTQYF
TGTGCCAGCAGTTACTCTTCCACAGGGGGGACCCAGTACTTC
>TRBD1|NA|TRBV6-6|TRBJ1-2
CASSRGQGHNYGYTF
TGTGCCAGCAGTCGCGGACAGGGACATAACTATGGCTACACCTTC
>NA|few|TRBV7-9|TRBJ1-2
CASSSPGHQNYGYTF
TGTGCCAGCAGCTCTCCGGGACACCAAAACTATGGCTACACCTTC
>NA|NA|TRBV4-1|TRBJ1-6
CASSQLQKNSPLHF
TGCGCCAGCAGCCAACTGCAGAAGAATTCACCCCTCCACTTT
>NA|NA|TRBV9|TRBJ2-2
CASSVALRAESGELFF
TGTGCCAGCAGCGTAGCCCTCCGCGCCGAGAGCGGGGAGCTGTTTTTT
>NA|NA|TRBV11-2|TRBJ1-3
CASSLDLRISGNTIYF
TGTGCCAGCAGCTTAGATCTACGGATCTCTGGAAACACCATATATTTT
>NA|NA|TRBV5-4|TRBJ2-1
CASRNPNRGEGEQFF
TGTGCCAGCAGAAATCCCAATAGGGGAGAGGGCGAGCAGTTCTTC
>NA|NA|TRBV15|TRBJ2-3
CATSSRSRDTQYF
TGTGCCACCAGCTCCCGGTCCCGAGATACGCAGTATTTT
>NA|NA|TRBV4-2|TRBJ1-5
CASSQGAGYNQPQHF
TGTGCCAGCAGCCAAGGGGCAGGGTATAATCAGCCCCAGCATTTT
>NA|NA|TRBV27|TRBJ1-5
CASSLEGINNQPQHF
TGTGCCAGCAGTTTAGAGGGGATCAACAATCAGCCCCAGCATTTT
>TRBD2|NA|TRBV28|TRBJ2-7
CASSSPSGMTDEQYF
TGTGCCAGCAGTTCCCCTAGCGGGATGACCGACGAGCAGTACTTC
>NA|NA|TRBV5-8|TRBJ1-2
CASSLVPAYGYTF
TGTGCCAGCAGCTTGGTCCCAGCCTATGGCTACACCTTC
>TRBD1|NA|TRBV7-9|TRBJ1-2
CASSSTGGDGYTF
TGTGCCAGCAGCTCTACAGGGGGCGATGGCTACACCTTC
>TRBD1|once|TRBV2|TRBJ2-3
CASIPRTGADTQYF
TGTGCCAGCATTCCTCGGACAGGGGCAGATACGCAGTATTTT
>NA|NA|TRBV20-1|TRBJ1-2
CSATPGVGYTF
TGCAGTGCTACCCCAGGGGTCGGCTACACCTTC
>TRBD2|NA|TRBV4-2|TRBJ2-7
CASSREGGGASYEQYF
TGTGCCAGCAGCCGGGAGGGCGGCGGAGCCAGCTACGAGCAGTACTTC
>TRBD1|NA|TRBV4-1|TRBJ1-3
CASSREGQGESGNTIYF
TGCGCCAGCAGCCGGGAGGGACAGGGAGAATCTGGAAACACCATATATTTT
>NA|once|TRBV2|TRBJ1-1
CASSYETGKAFF
TGTGCCAGCAGCTATGAAACAGGTAAAGCTTTCTTT
>NA|NA|TRBV27|TRBJ1-1
CASSPAAGWTEAFF
TGTGCCAGCAGTCCCGCTGCCGGGTGGACTGAAGCTTTCTTT
>NA|NA|TRBV5-8|TRBJ1-5
CASSLDGGDQPQHF
TGTGCCAGCAGCTTAGACGGGGGCGACCAGCCCCAGCATTTT
>TRBD1|NA|TRBV4-1|TRBJ1-2
CASSLRKGTGGDSYGYTF
TGCGCCAGCAGCCTCCGAAAGGGAACAGGGGGCGATAGCTATGGCTACACCTTC
>NA|NA|TRBV2|TRBJ2-5
CASRNRQAWETQYF
TGTGCCAGCAGGAACAGACAGGCCTGGGAGACCCAGTACTTC
>NA|NA|TRBV29-1|TRBJ2-1
CSVYGAVVENEQFF
TGCAGCGTTTATGGGGCAGTGGTGGAGAATGAGCAGTTCTTC
>NA|NA|TRBV6-5|TRBJ2-5
CASSYPQTRGQETQYF
TGTGCCAGCAGTTACCCTCAGACTAGAGGACAAGAGACCCAGTACTTC
>NA|NA|TRBV7-3|TRBJ2-1
CASSSIGGPDPNEQFF
TGTGCCAGCAGCTCAATTGGGGGGCCCGACCCCAATGAGCAGTTCTTC
>TRBD2|NA|TRBV24-1|TRBJ2-2
CATSDWTSGGNTGELFF
TGTGCCACCAGTGATTGGACTAGCGGGGGCAACACCGGGGAGCTGTTTTTT
>TRBD1|few|TRBV19|TRBJ1-1
CASSISLQGATEAFF
TGTGCCAGTAGTATATCCCTACAGGGGGCGACTGAAGCTTTCTTT
>NA|few|TRBV7-2|TRBJ1-1
CASSLGAQNTEAFF
TGTGCCAGCAGCTTGGGAGCACAGAACACTGAAGCTTTCTTT